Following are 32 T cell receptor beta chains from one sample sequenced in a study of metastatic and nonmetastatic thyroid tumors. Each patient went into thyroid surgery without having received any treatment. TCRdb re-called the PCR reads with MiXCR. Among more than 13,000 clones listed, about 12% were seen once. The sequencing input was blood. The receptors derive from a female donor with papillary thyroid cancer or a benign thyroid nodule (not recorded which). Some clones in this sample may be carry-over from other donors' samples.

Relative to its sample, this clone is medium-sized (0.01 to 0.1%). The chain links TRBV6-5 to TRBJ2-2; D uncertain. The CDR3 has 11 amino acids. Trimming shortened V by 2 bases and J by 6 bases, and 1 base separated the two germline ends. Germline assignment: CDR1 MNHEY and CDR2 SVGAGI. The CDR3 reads CASSYPGELFF. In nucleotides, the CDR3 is TGTGCCAGCAGTTACCCCGGGGAGCTGTTTTTT.

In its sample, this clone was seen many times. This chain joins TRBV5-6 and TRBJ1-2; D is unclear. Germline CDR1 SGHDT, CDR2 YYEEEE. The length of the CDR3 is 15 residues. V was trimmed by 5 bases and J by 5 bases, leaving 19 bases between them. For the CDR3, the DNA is TGTGCCAGCAGACCTAGGACGCGTTTTGGGTATGGCTACACCTTC. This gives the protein CASRPRTRFGYGYTF.

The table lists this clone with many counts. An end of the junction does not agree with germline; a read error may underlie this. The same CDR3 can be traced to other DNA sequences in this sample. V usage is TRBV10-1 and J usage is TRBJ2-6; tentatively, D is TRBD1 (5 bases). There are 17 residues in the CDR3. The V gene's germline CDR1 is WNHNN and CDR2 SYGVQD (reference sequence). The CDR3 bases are TGCGCCAGCAGTGAATCCGGGTCAGCCACTGGGGCCAACGTCCTGACCTTC. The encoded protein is CASSESGSATGANVLTF.

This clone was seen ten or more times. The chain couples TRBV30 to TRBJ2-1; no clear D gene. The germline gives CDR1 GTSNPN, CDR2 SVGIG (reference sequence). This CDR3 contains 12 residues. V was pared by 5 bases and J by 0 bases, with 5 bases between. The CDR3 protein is CAWVSSYNEQFF. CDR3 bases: TGTGCCTGGGTATCCTCCTACAATGAGCAGTTCTTC.

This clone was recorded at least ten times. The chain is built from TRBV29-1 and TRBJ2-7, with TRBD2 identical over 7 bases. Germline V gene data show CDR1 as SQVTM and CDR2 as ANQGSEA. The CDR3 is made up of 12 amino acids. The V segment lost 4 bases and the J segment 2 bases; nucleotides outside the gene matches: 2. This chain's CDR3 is CSVAGRAYEQYF. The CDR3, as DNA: TGCAGCGTTGCTGGGAGGGCCTACGAGCAGTACTTC.

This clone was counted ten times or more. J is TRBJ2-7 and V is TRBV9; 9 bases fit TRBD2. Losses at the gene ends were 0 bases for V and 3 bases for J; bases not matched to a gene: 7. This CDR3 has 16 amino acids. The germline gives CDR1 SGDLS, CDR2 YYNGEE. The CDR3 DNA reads TGTGCCAGCAGCGTAGGTGCTAGCGGGGTATACTACGAGCAGTACTTC. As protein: CASSVGASGVYYEQYF.

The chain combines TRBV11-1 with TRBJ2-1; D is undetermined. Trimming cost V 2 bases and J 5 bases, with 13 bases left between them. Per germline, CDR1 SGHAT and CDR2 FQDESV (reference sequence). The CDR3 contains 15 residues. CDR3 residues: CASSLSVLTDNEQFF. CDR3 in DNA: TGTGCCAGCAGCTTATCGGTCCTTACGGACAATGAGCAGTTCTTC.

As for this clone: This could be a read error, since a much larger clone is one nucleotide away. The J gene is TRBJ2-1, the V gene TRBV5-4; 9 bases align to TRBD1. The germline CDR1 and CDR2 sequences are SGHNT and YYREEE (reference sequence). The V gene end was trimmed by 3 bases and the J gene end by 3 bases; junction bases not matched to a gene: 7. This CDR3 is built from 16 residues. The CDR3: CASSSLDRGGYNEQFF. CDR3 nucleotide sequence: TGTGCCAGCAGCTCCCTGGACAGGGGAGGCTACAATGAGCAGTTCTTC.

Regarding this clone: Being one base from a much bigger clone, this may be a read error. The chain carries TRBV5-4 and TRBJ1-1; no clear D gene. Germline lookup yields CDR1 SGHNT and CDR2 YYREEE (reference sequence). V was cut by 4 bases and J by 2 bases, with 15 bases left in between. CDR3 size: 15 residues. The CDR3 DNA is TGTGCCAGCAGCACAGACTCTCATAGTAACACTGAAGCTTTCTTT. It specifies CASSTDSHSNTEAFF.

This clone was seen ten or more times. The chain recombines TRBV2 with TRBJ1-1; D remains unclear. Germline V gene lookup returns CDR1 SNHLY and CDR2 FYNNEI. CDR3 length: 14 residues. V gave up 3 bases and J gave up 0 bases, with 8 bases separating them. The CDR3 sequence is CASSESGMNTEAFF. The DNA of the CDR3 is TGTGCCAGCAGTGAGAGTGGGATGAACACTGAAGCTTTCTTT.

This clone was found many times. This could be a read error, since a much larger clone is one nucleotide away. CDR3: CASSLSEDGGLGYTF. The CDR3 DNA follows: TGTGCCAGCAGCTTATCAGAGGACGGCGGGCTTGGCTACACCTTC. The gene calls are TRBV7-9 and TRBJ1-2; the D is unclear. CDR3 size: 15 residues. Between the trimmed V and J ends, which lost 2 bases and 7 bases, there was a span of 17 bases. Germline CDR1 is SEHNR and CDR2 is FQNEAQ (reference sequence).

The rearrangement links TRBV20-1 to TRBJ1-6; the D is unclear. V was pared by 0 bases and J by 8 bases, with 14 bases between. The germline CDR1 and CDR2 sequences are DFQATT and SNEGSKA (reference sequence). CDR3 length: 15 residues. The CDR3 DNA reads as TGCAGTGCTAGAGAAGCAGGAAGGATTGATTCACCCCTCCACTTT. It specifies CSAREAGRIDSPLHF.

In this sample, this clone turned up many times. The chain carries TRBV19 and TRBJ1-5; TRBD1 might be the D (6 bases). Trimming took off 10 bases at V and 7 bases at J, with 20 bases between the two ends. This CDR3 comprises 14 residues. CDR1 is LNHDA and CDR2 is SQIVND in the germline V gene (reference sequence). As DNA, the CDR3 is TGTGCCACAAACTTACAGGGATCGGGACAGCCCCAGCATTTT. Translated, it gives CATNLQGSGQPQHF. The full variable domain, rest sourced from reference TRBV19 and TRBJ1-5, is DGGITQSPKYLFRKEGQNVTLSCEQNLNHDAMYWYRQDPGQGLRLIYYSQIVNDFQKGDIAEGYSVSREKKESFPLTVTSAQKNPTAFYLCATNLQGSGQPQHFGDGTRLSIL.

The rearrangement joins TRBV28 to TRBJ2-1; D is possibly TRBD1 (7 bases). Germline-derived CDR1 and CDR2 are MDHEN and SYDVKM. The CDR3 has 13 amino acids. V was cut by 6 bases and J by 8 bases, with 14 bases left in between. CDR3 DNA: TGTGCCAGCAGACAACAGGGGAGGCATGAGCAGTTCTTC. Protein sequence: CASRQQGRHEQFF.

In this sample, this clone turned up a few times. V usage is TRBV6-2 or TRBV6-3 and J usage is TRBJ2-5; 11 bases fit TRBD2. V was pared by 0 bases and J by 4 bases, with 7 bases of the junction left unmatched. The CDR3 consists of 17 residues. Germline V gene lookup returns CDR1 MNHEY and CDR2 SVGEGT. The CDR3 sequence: CASSYSASGGFGETQYF. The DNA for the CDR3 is TGTGCCAGCAGTTACTCGGCTAGCGGGGGGTTTGGAGAGACCCAGTACTTC.

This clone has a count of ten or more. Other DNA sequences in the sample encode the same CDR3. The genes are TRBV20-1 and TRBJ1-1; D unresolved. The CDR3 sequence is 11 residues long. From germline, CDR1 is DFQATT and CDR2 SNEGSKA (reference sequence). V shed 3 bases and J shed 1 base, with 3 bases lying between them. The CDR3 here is CSARGNTEAFF. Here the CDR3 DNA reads TGCAGTGCTAGGGGGAACACTGAAGCTTTCTTT.

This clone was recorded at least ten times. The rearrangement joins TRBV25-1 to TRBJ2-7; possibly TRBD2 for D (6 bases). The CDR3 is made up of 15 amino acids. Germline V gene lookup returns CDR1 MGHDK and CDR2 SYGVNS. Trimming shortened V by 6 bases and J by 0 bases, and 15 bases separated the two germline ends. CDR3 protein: CASSPRGGVSYEQYF. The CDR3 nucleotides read TGTGCCAGCAGCCCCCGCGGAGGGGTCTCCTACGAGCAGTACTTC.

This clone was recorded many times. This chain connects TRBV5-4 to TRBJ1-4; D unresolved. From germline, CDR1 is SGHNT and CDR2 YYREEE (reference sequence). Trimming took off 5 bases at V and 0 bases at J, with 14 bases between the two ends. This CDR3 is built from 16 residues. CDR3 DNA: TGTGCCAGCAGTTCCTTTGACGGAGCAACTAATGAAAAACTGTTTTTT. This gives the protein CASSSFDGATNEKLFF.

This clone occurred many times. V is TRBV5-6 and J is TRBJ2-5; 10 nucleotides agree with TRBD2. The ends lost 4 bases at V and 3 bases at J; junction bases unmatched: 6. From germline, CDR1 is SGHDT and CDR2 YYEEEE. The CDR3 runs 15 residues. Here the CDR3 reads CASSQLAGPEETQYF. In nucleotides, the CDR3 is TGTGCCAGCAGCCAACTAGCGGGGCCTGAAGAGACCCAGTACTTC.

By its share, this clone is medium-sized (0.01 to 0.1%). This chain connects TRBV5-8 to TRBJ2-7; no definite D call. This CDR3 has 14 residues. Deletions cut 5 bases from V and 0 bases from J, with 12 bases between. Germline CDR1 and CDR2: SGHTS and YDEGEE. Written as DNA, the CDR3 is TGTGCCAGCAGACTGGACGGCAGCTCCTACGAGCAGTACTTC. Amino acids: CASRLDGSSYEQYF.

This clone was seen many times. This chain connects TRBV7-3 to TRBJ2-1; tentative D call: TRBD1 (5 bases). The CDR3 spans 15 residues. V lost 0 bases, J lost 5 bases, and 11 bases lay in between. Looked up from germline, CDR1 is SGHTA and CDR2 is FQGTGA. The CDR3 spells CASSLTSDTNNEQFF. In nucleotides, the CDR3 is TGTGCCAGCAGCTTAACTTCGGACACGAACAATGAGCAGTTCTTC.

CDR3: CASSESMTVSGNTIYF. In nucleotides, the CDR3 is TGTGCCAGCAGTGAAAGCATGACGGTCTCTGGAAACACCATATATTTT. This sequence joins TRBV2 and TRBJ1-3, with D uncertain. Germline loops: CDR1 SNHLY, CDR2 FYNNEI. The CDR3 runs 16 residues. V was shortened by 2 bases and J by 0 bases, with 11 bases between the two germline ends.

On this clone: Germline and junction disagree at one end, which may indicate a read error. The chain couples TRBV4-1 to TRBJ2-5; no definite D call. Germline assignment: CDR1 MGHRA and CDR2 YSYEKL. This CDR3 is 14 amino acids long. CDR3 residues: CASSQALLKETQYF. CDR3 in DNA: TGTGCCAGCAGCCAAGCTCTACTAAAAGAGACCCAGTACTTC.

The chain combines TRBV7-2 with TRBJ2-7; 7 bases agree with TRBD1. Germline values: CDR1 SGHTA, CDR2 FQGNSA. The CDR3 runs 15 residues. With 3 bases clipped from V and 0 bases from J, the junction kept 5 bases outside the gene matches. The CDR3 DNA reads TGTGCCAGCAGCTTCCCTCGGGACAGCTCCTACGAGCAGTACTTC. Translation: CASSFPRDSSYEQYF.

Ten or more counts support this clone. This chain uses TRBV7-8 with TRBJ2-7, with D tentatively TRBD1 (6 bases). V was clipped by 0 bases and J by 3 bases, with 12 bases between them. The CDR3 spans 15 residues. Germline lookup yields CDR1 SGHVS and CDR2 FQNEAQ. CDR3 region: CASSLAAGANYEQYF. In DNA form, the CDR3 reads TGTGCCAGCAGCTTAGCGGCAGGGGCGAACTACGAGCAGTACTTC.

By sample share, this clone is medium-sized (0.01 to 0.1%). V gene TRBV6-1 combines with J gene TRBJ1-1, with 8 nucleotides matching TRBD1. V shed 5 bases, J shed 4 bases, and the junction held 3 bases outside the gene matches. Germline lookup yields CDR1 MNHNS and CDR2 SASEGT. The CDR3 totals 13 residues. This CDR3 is CASSSGQATEAFF. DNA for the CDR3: TGTGCCAGCAGTTCGGGACAGGCCACTGAAGCTTTCTTT.

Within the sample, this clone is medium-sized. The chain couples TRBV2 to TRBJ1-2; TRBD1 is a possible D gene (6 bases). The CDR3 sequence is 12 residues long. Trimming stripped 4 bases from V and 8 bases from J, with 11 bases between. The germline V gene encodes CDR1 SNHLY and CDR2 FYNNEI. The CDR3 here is CASSAQGRGYTF. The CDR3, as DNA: TGTGCCAGCAGTGCACAGGGAAGAGGCTACACCTTC.

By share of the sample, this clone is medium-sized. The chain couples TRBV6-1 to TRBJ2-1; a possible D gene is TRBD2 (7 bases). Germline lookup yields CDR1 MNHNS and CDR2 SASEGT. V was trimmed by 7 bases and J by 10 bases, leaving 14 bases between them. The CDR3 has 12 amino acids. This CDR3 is CASNRGAGEQFF. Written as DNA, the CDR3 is TGTGCCAGCAATCGGGGGGCAGGAGAGCAGTTCTTC.

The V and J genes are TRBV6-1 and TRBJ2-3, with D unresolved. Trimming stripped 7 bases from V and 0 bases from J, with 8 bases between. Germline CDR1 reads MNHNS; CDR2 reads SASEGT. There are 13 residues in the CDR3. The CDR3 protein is CASIDESTDTQYF. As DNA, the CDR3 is TGTGCCAGCATTGATGAAAGCACAGATACGCAGTATTTT.

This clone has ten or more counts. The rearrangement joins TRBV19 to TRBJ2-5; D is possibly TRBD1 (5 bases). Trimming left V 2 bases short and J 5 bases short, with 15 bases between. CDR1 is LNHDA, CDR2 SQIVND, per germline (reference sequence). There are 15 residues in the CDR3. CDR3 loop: CASSIIAQGQETQYF. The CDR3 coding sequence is TGTGCCAGTAGTATAATAGCTCAGGGCCAGGAGACCCAGTACTTC.

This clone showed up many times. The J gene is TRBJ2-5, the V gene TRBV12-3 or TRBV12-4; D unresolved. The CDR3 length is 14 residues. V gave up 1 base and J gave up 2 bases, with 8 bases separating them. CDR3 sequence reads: CASSLGLVQETQYF. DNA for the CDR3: TGTGCCAGCAGTTTAGGGCTAGTTCAAGAGACCCAGTACTTC.

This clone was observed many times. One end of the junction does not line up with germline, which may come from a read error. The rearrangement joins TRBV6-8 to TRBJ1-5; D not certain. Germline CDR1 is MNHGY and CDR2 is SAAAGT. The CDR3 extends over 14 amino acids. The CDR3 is CASSYPRGNRPQHF. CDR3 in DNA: TGTGCCAGCAGTTACCCCAGAGGCAATCGGCCCCAGCATTTT.